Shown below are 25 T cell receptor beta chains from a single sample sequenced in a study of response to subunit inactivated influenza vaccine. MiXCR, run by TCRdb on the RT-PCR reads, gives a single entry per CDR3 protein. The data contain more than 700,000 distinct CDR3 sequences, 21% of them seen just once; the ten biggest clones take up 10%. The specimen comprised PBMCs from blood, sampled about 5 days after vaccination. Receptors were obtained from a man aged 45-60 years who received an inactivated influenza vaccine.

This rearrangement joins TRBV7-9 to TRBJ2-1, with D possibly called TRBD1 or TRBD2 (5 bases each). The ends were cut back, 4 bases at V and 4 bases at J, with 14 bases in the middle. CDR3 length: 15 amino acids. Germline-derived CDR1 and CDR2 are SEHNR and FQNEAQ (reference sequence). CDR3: CASSSPGTAYNEQFF. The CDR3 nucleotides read TGTGCCAGCAGCTCCCCCGGGACCGCATACAATGAGCAGTTCTTC.

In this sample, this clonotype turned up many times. The CDR3 region has the DNA TGTGCCATCAGTTTAACAGGGTCGGGAGAGCAGTTCTTC. Its protein is CAISLTGSGEQFF. This chain connects TRBV10-3 to TRBJ2-1; tentatively, D is TRBD1 (6 bases). The CDR3 sequence is 13 residues long. V gave up 5 bases and J gave up 10 bases, with 15 bases separating them. Looked up from germline, CDR1 is ENHRY and CDR2 is SYGVKD.

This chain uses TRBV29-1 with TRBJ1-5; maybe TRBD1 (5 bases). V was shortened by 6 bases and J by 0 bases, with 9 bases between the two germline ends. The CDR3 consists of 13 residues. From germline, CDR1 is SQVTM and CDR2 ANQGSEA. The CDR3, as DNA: TGCAGCGTGGGGGACCCTAGCAATCAGCCCCAGCATTTT. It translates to CSVGDPSNQPQHF.

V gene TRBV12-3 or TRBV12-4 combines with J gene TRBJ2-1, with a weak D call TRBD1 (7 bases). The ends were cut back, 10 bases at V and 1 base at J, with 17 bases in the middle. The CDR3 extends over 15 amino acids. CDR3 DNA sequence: TGTGCCACCAGGGGGGCGGGGCCTTCCTACAATGAGCAGTTCTTC. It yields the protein CATRGAGPSYNEQFF.

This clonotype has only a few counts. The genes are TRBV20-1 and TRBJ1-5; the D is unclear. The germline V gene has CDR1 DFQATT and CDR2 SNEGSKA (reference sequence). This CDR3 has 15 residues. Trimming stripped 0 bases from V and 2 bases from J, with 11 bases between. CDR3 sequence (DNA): TGCAGTGCTAGAGATTTGTTCCTCGGCAATCAGCCCCAGCATTTT. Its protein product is CSARDLFLGNQPQHF.

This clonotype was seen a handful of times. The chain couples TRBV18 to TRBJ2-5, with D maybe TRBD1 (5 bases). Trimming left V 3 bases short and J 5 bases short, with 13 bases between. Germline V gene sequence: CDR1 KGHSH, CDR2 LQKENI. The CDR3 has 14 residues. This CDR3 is CASSPVRAVETQYF. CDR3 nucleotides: TGTGCCAGCTCACCGGTCAGGGCTGTTGAGACCCAGTACTTC.

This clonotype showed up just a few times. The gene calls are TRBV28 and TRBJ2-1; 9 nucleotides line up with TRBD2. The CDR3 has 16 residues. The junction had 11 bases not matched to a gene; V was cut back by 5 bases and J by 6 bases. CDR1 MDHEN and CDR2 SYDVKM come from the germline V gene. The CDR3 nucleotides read TGTGCCAGCAGTGGGGGGTGGGGGACTAGCAGCAATGAGCAGTTCTTC. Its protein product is CASSGGWGTSSNEQFF.

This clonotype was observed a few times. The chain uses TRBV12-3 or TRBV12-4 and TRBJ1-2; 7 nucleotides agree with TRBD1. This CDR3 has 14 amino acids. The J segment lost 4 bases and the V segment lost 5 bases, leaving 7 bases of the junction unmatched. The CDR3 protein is CASSPRTGIYGYTF. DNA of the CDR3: TGTGCCAGCAGTCCCCGGACAGGCATCTATGGCTACACCTTC.

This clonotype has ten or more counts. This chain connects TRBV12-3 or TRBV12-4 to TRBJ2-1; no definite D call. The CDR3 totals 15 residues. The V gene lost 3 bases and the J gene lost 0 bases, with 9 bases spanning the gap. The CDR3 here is CASSFSASSYNEQFF. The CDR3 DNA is TGTGCCAGCAGTTTTTCGGCTAGCTCCTACAATGAGCAGTTCTTC.

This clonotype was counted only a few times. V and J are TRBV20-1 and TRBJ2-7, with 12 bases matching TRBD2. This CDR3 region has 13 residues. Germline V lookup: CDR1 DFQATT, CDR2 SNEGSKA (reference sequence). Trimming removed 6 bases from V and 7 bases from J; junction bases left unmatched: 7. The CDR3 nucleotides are TGCAGTGCGCCGACTAGCGGGAGTCGGGAGCAGTACTTC. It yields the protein CSAPTSGSREQYF.

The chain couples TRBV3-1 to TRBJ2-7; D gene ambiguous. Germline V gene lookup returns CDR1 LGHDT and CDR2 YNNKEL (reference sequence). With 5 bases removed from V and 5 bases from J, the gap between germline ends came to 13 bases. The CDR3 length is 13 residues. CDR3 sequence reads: CASSIRGNNEQYF. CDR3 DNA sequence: TGTGCCAGCAGCATCCGTGGGAATAACGAGCAGTACTTC.

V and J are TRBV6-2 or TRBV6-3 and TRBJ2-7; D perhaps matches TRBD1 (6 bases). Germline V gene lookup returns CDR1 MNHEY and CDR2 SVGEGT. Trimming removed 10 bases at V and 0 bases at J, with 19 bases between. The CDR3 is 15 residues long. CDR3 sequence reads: CATTSPPTGSYEQYF. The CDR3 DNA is TGTGCCACCACGTCCCCGCCGACAGGCTCCTACGAGCAGTACTTC.

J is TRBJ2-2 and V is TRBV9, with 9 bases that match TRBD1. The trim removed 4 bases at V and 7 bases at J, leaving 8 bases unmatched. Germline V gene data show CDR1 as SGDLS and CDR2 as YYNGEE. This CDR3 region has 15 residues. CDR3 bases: TGTGCCAGCAGCCTCCGGGACAGGGACGGCGGGGAGCTGTTTTTT. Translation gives CASSLRDRDGGELFF.

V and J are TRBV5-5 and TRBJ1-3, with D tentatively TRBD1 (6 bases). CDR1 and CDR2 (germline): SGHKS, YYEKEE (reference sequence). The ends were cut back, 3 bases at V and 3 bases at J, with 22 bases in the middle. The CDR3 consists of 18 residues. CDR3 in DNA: TGTGCCAGCAGCTCGTTAGGGAGAACAGGGCTCATTGGAAACACCATATATTTT. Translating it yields CASSSLGRTGLIGNTIYF.

CDR3: CASSWANTGELFF. CDR3 nucleotide sequence: TGTGCCAGCAGTTGGGCGAACACCGGGGAGCTGTTTTTT. The genes are TRBV12-3 or TRBV12-4 and TRBJ2-2; D is ambiguous. The CDR3 length is 13 residues. V lost 4 bases, J lost 0 bases, and 3 bases lay in between.

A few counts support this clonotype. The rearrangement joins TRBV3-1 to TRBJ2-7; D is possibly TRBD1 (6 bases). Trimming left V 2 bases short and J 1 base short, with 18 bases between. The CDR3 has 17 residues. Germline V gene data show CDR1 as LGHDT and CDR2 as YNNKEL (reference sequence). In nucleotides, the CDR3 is TGTGCCAGCAGCCAACCGGGGTATACAGGGCGATCCTACGAGCAGTACTTC. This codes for CASSQPGYTGRSYEQYF.

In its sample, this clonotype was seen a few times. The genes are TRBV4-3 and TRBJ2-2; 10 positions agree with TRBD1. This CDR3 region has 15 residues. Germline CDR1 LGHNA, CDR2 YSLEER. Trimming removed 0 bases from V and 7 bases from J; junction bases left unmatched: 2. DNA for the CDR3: TGCGCCAGCAGCCAAGAGACAGGGGGCATCGGGGAGCTGTTTTTT. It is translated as CASSQETGGIGELFF.

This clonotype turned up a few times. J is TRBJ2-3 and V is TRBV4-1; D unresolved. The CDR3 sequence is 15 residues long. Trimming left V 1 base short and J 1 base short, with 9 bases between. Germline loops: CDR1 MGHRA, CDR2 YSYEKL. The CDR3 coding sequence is TGCGCCAGCAGCCAAGGTATTGGGGGCACAGATACGCAGTATTTT. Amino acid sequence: CASSQGIGGTDTQYF.

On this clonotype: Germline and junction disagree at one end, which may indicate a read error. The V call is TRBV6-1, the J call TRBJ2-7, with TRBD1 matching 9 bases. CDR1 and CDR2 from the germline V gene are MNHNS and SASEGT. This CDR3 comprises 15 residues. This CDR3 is CASREATGGNYEQYF. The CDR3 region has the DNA TGTGCCAGCAGGGAAGCGACAGGGGGAAACTACGAGCAGTACTTC.

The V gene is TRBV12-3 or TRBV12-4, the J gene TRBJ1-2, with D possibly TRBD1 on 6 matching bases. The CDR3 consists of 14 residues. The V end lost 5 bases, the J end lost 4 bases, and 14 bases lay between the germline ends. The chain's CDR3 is CASSPSWGPYGYTF. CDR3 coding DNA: TGTGCCAGCAGTCCGTCATGGGGGCCCTATGGCTACACCTTC.

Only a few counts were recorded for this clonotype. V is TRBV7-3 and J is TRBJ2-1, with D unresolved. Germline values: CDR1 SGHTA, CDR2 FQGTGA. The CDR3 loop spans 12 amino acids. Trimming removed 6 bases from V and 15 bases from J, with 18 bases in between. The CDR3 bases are TGTGCCAGCAGGTCGAACGGGCGTCTTGGGTTCTTC. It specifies CASRSNGRLGFF.

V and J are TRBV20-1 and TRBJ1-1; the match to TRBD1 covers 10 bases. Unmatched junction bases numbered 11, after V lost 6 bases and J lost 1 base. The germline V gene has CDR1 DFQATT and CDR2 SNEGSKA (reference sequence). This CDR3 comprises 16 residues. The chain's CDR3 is CSAPLRDRGPNTEAFF. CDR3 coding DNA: TGCAGTGCACCACTCCGGGACAGGGGCCCGAACACTGAAGCTTTCTTT.

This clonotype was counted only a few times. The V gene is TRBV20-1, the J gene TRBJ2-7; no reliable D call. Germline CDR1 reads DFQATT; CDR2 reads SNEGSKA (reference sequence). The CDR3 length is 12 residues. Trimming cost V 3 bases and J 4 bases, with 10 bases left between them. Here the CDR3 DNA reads TGCAGTGCTAGTTCCTTTGAGTACGAGCAGTACTTC. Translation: CSASSFEYEQYF.

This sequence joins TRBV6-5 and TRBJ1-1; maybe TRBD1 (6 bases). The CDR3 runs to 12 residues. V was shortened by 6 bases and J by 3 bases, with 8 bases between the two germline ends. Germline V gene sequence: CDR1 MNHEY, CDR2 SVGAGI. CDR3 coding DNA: TGTGCCAGCAGCACAGGGCACACTGAAGCTTTCTTT. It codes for CASSTGHTEAFF.

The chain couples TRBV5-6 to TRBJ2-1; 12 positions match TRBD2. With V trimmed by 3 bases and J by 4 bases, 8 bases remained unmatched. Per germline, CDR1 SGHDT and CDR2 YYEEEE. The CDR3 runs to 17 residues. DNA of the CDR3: TGTGCCAGCAGCTCACTAGCGGGGGGTCCCCTATACAATGAGCAGTTCTTC. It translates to CASSSLAGGPLYNEQFF.